This T cell receptor (beta chain) derives from a study of cytomegalovirus exposure and HLA in healthy donors. Worth noting for this clone: Its antigen is undetermined.

Study-level results: Earlier findings revealed that most TCR beta V segments proved productive either about 90% or about 30% of the time. Follow-up analysis later connected one missense variant in DCLRE1C with trimming of TCR beta V- and J-genes.

The PCR contained 60 Vbeta and 13 Jbeta primers. Method: immunoSEQ multiplex PCR; TCRdb's copy keeps in-frame clones and lacks some. The sample has some 150,000 clones, 75% to 80% seen once. The source of this sequence is a male donor in good health and CMV-seronegative. Input material: PBMCs.

The chain's CDR3 is CASRGTGGYEQYF. In DNA, the CDR3 is TGTGCCAGCCGGGGGACAGGGGGCTACGAGCAGTACTTC. The chain combines TRBV6-5 with TRBJ2-7; 11 bases match TRBD1. There are 13 residues in the CDR3. Germline V lookup: CDR1 MNHEY, CDR2 SVGAGI. J gave up 3 bases and V 8 bases, and 3 bases lay outside the gene matches.